A single sample gave rise to the 17 T cell receptor beta chains below, sequenced in a study of T cell repertoires in cytomegalovirus infection. TCRdb reanalysed the reads using MiXCR and keeps one entry per CDR3 protein. The table shows approximately 180,000 distinct CDR3 sequences, with roughly 15% occurring only once. Sequenced sample: CD8+ T cells from PBMCs. These receptors were collected from a human donor in good health (CMV status not recorded). Some clones in this sample may be carry-over from other donors' samples.

The chain carries TRBV25-1 and TRBJ1-1, with 9 bases aligning to TRBD1. Trimming removed 6 bases from V and 1 base from J; junction bases left unmatched: 3. In germline, CDR1 is MGHDK, CDR2 SYGVNS. This CDR3 has 14 residues. The CDR3: CASRGQGGNTEAFF. The DNA for the CDR3 is TGTGCCAGCAGGGGACAGGGAGGGAACACTGAAGCTTTCTTT.

In its sample, this clonotype was seen a few times. This chain links TRBV7-9 with TRBJ2-2; 10 bases map to TRBD1. CDR3 size: 18 residues. Germline V gene sequence: CDR1 SEHNR, CDR2 FQNEAQ (reference sequence). J lost 5 bases, V lost 5 bases, and 14 bases had no gene match. CDR3 sequence: CASSSRDRGSQYTGELFF. Written as DNA, the CDR3 is TGTGCCAGCAGCAGCCGGGACAGGGGTTCCCAATATACCGGGGAGCTGTTTTTT.

This clonotype was seen a few times. The V gene is TRBV19, the J gene TRBJ2-1; 15 nucleotides align to TRBD2. J was trimmed by 3 bases and V by 5 bases; bases with no gene match: 5. Germline lookup yields CDR1 LNHDA and CDR2 SQIVND (reference sequence). There are 17 residues in the CDR3. CDR3 DNA: TGTGCCAGTAGTTATGGACTAGCGGGGGGGGGCTACAATGAGCAGTTCTTC. It codes for CASSYGLAGGGYNEQFF.

The J gene is TRBJ2-7, the V gene TRBV30, with TRBD1 matching 7 bases. CDR3 size: 13 residues. V dropped 3 bases and J dropped 5; count of bases not matched to a gene: 7. Germline assignment: CDR1 GTSNPN and CDR2 SVGIG (reference sequence). CDR3: CAWSNTGDNEQYF. The CDR3 nucleotides are TGTGCCTGGAGCAATACAGGGGATAACGAGCAGTACTTC.

This clonotype has more than one count but fewer than ten. The gene calls are TRBV7-6 and TRBJ1-1; D remains unclear. The CDR3 totals 11 residues. Germline V gives CDR1 SGHVS, CDR2 FNYEAQ. Trimming shortened V by 5 bases and J by 7 bases, and 8 bases separated the two germline ends. CDR3 region: CASSPGLEAFF. CDR3 in DNA: TGTGCCAGCAGCCCTGGACTTGAAGCTTTCTTT.

This clonotype was seen a handful of times. The chain carries TRBV5-6 and TRBJ2-3, with D perhaps matching TRBD2 (6 bases). This CDR3 contains 15 residues. Germline lookup yields CDR1 SGHDT and CDR2 YYEEEE. V shed 0 bases and J shed 6 bases, with 14 bases lying between them. CDR3 DNA: TGTGCCAGCAGCTTGGCGCCAGACGGAGGGGATACGCAGTATTTT. This sequence encodes CASSLAPDGGDTQYF.

The table lists this clonotype with a few counts. The genes are TRBV7-2 and TRBJ1-1, with a possible D match to TRBD1 (5 bases). The CDR3 has 17 residues. Germline V lookup: CDR1 SGHTA, CDR2 FQGNSA. The ends were cut back, 5 bases at V and 0 bases at J, with 19 bases in the middle. CDR3 in amino acids: CASSPPGLSGMNTEAFF. The CDR3 coding sequence is TGTGCCAGCAGCCCACCGGGCCTCTCAGGGATGAACACTGAAGCTTTCTTT.

This clonotype was counted between two and nine times. The chain joins TRBV28 to TRBJ2-1; no clear D. Trimming cost V 3 bases and J 13 bases, with 19 bases left between them. Germline V gives CDR1 MDHEN, CDR2 SYDVKM. This CDR3 has 14 residues. The chain's CDR3 is CASSFRLPKASQFF. The DNA of the CDR3 is TGTGCCAGCAGTTTCCGCCTCCCCAAGGCGAGCCAGTTCTTC.

The rearrangement joins TRBV20-1 to TRBJ1-5; possible D gene TRBD1, 6 bases. Germline CDR1 is DFQATT and CDR2 is SNEGSKA (reference sequence). This CDR3 contains 15 residues. Trimming stripped 0 bases from V and 11 bases from J, with 20 bases between. CDR3 protein: CSARDEAAGAWSQHF. The DNA of the CDR3 is TGCAGTGCTAGAGATGAGGCGGCAGGGGCTTGGTCCCAGCATTTT.

This clonotype has a handful of counts. The chain has TRBV28 and TRBJ1-2; no clear D gene. Germline CDR1 and CDR2: MDHEN and SYDVKM. The CDR3 has 13 residues. V dropped 8 bases and J dropped 4 bases, with 14 bases sitting between them. The CDR3 reads CASFLPQSYGYTF. DNA of the CDR3: TGTGCCAGCTTCTTACCGCAGAGCTATGGCTACACCTTC.

This rearrangement joins TRBV7-9 to TRBJ2-2; unclear D gene. The germline V gene has CDR1 SEHNR and CDR2 FQNEAQ (reference sequence). This CDR3 has 16 residues. V lost 2 bases, J lost 3 bases, and 13 bases lay in between. The CDR3: CASSLLRGPYTGELFF. In DNA, the CDR3 is TGTGCCAGCAGCTTACTGCGCGGACCATACACCGGGGAGCTGTTTTTT.

The V gene is TRBV7-9, the J gene TRBJ2-7, with D maybe TRBD1 (6 bases). V lost 3 bases to trimming and J lost 3 bases, with 9 bases between them. This CDR3 has 13 amino acids. Germline CDR1 reads SEHNR; CDR2 reads FQNEAQ (reference sequence). This CDR3 reads CASSFSGDYEQYF. CDR3 DNA sequence: TGTGCCAGCAGCTTCTCAGGGGACTACGAGCAGTACTTC.

The genes are TRBV7-2 and TRBJ2-1; 8 nucleotides line up with TRBD2. The trim removed 3 bases at V and 5 bases at J, leaving 12 bases unmatched. CDR1 and CDR2 from the germline V gene are SGHTA and FQGNSA. The CDR3 is 17 amino acids. The CDR3 loop is CASSFRKFAGGNNEQFF. In DNA form, the CDR3 reads TGTGCCAGCAGCTTTAGAAAGTTTGCGGGGGGAAACAATGAGCAGTTCTTC.

The V and J genes are TRBV7-9 and TRBJ2-7; D uncertain. Germline CDR1 is SEHNR and CDR2 is FQNEAQ (reference sequence). This CDR3 is 16 amino acids long. Trimming took off 0 bases at V and 9 bases at J, with 21 bases between the two ends. The CDR3 nucleotides are TGTGCCAGCAGCTTAGCGCCAACCAACTCTTTTTTCGGGCAGTACTTC. This sequence encodes CASSLAPTNSFFGQYF.

Ten or more counts support this clonotype. This chain links TRBV27 with TRBJ2-1; 9 bases map to TRBD2. The CDR3 covers 15 residues. CDR1 is MNHEY, CDR2 SMNVEV, per germline (reference sequence). With V trimmed by 2 bases and J by 8 bases, 7 bases remained unmatched. The CDR3 is CASSLSAGGFDEQFF. The CDR3 DNA sequence: TGTGCCAGCAGTTTAAGTGCGGGGGGGTTCGATGAGCAGTTCTTC.

There are a few counts of this clonotype. V gene TRBV28 combines with J gene TRBJ1-5; 11 bases map to TRBD1. The CDR3 length is 12 residues. Germline CDR1 is MDHEN and CDR2 is SYDVKM. V was pared by 8 bases and J by 6 bases, with 0 bases of the junction left unmatched. The CDR3 sequence: CASGTGGQPQHF. In nucleotides, the CDR3 is TGTGCCAGCGGGACAGGGGGTCAGCCCCAGCATTTT.

The rearrangement joins TRBV20-1 to TRBJ1-5, with D maybe TRBD1 (6 bases). The CDR3 sequence is 11 residues long. V lost 6 bases, J lost 4 bases, and 7 bases lay in between. Germline V gene sequence: CDR1 DFQATT, CDR2 SNEGSKA (reference sequence). CDR3 in DNA: TGCAGTGCCAGGGGTAATCAGCCCCAGCATTTT. It translates to CSARGNQPQHF.